This TCR beta chain was sequenced for a study of cytomegalovirus exposure and HLA in healthy donors. Whole-study findings and limits: Later analysis showed TCR association rates varying by HLA locus, highest for DRB1 and lowest for HLA-C.

CDR1 and CDR2 (germline): MGHRA, YSYEKL. This CDR3 has 19 amino acids. V shed 1 base and J shed 0 bases, with 19 bases lying between them. PCR involved 60 Vbeta and 13 Jbeta primers. Using immunoSEQ multiplex PCR, the repertoire was profiled, and TCRdb retains in-frame clones only, with some absent. The sample has over 140,000 clones, around four fifths seen once; the top ten hold 1.4%. For this clone: Its antigen is unknown.

Sequenced: PBMCs. The source is a man aged 30-40 years in good health and CMV-seropositive. The chain recombines TRBV4-1 with TRBJ2-1, with D perhaps matching TRBD2 (7 bases). CDR3 sequence (DNA): TGCGCCAGCAGCCAAGTTCCGGGGGCTAGCGGATTCTCCTACAATGAGCAGTTCTTC. This sequence encodes CASSQVPGASGFSYNEQFF.